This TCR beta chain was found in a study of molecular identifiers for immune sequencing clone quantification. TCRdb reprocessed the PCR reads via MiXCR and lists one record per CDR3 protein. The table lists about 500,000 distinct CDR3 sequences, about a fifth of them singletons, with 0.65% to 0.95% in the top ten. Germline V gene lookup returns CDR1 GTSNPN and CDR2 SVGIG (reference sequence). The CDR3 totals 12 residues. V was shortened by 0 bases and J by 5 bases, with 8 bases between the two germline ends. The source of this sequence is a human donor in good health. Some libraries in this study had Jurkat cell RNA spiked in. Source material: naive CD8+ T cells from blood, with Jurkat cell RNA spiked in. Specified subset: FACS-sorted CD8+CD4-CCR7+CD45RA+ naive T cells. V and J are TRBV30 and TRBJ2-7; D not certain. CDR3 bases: TGTGCCTGGAGTGTACAACTTGACGAGCAGTACTTC. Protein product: CAWSVQLDEQYF.